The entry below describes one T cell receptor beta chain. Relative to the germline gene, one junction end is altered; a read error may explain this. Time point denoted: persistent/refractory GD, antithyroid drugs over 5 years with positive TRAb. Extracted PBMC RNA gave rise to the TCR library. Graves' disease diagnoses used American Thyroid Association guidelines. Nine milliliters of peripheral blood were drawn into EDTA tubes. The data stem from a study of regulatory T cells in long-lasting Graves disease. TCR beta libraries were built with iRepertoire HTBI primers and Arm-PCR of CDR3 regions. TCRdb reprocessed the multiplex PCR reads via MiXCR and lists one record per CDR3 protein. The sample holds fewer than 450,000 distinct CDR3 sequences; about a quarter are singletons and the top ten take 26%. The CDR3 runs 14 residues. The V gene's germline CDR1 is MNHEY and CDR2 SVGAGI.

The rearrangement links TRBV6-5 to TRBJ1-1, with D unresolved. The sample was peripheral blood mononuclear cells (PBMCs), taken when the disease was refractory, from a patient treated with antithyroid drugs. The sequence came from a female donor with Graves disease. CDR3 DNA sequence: TGTACCAGCAGTTACTCTGGGAGAGACACTGAAGCTTTCTTT. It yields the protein CTSSYSGRDTEAFF.